The text below deals with one T cell receptor (beta chain). Its cognate antigen is unknown. At one boundary the junction diverges from the germline segment, which might be a read error. The data are from a study of cytomegalovirus exposure and HLA in healthy donors. Study-wide findings and caveats: The authors later found most CMV-associated TCR beta chains appeared HLA-restricted. The HLA-A and HLA-B alleles of most subjects were reportedly predicted accurately from TCR beta sequences. The study put some 150 TCR beta chains on its list as cytomegalovirus-associated. Earlier analysis found most TCR beta V segments productive about 87% or about 30% of the time.

Use of 60 Vbeta and 13 Jbeta primers characterized the PCR. TCRdb keeps only in-frame clones here, not all; method: immunoSEQ multiplex PCR. The data show about 170,000 clones, approximately 88% seen once. CDR3 length: 12 residues. Germline V gene lookup returns CDR1 SSHAT and CDR2 FNYEAQ (reference sequence). The sequence was collected from a boy under 10 years old in good health and CMV-seronegative. The sequenced material came from PBMCs. The chain employs TRBV7-7 and TRBJ2-7; D uncertain. The CDR3 loop is CASSPSSYEQYF. The DNA of the CDR3 is TGTGCTAGCAGCCCCAGCTCCTACGAGCAGTACTTC.